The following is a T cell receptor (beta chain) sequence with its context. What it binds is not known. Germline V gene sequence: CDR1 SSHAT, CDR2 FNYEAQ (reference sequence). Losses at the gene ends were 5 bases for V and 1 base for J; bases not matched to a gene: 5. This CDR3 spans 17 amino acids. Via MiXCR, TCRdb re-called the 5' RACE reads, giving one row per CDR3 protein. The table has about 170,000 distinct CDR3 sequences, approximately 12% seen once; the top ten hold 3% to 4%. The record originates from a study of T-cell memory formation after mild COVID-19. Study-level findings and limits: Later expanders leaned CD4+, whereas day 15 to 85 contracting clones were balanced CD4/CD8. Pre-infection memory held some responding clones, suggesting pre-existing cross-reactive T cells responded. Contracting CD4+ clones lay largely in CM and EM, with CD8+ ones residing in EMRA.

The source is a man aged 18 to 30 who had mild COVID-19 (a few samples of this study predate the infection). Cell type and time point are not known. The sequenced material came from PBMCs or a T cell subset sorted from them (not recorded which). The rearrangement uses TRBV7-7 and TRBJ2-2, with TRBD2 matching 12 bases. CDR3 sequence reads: CASSPGLAGLNTGELFF. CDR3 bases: TGTGCCAGCAGCCCTGGACTAGCGGGGTTGAACACCGGGGAGCTGTTTTTT.